This T cell receptor beta chain was sequenced for a study of blood T cell repertoires in COVID-19. As for the study in general: Donors in the United States, Italy and Spain gave samples during acute or convalescent COVID-19.

There are 11 residues in the CDR3. CDR1 is GTSNPN and CDR2 is SVGIG in the germline V gene (reference sequence). Trimming took off 5 bases at V and 5 bases at J, with 9 bases between the two ends. In the authors' workflow: Using reference gene primer amplification, nucleated cell counts were estimated. The assay was immunoSEQ multiplex PCR, and TCRdb's table has in-frame clones only and misses some. V, J and clone size were drawn from that table, and D and trimming were deduced from the DNA. Altogether roughly 350,000 clones are present, 87% being singletons, with the ten largest covering roughly 6.3%. One Seattle source followed patients from active infection through their disease course.

The sample was peripheral blood. This TCR came from a woman between 50 and 59 years old with COVID-19, enrolled during active disease. The chain combines TRBV30 with TRBJ1-2, with D hard to call. Here the CDR3 reads CAWDILYGYTF. CDR3 sequence (DNA): TGTGCCTGGGACATTCTGTATGGCTACACCTTC.